Below are 29 T cell receptor beta chains sequenced from a single sample in a study of technical replicates of blood from a few donors. Only in-frame clones appear in the TCRdb table, and some are missing; sequencing was by immunoSEQ multiplex PCR. The sample shows some 67,000 clones, about 98% of them seen only once. Material for sequencing was T cells isolated from PBMCs. The origin of the receptors is a human donor in good health.

This clone was detected only once. The rearrangement uses TRBV7-6 and TRBJ1-3; TRBD1 matches at 10 bases. Germline V gene lookup returns CDR1 SGHVS and CDR2 FNYEAQ. The CDR3 consists of 18 residues. J was trimmed by 1 base and V by 5 bases; bases with no gene match: 11. The CDR3 DNA sequence: TGTGCCAGCAGCCCTAGCCTGGGACAGGGGCAATCTGGAAACACCATATATTTT. Its translation is CASSPSLGQGQSGNTIYF.

This clone appeared once. The rearrangement joins TRBV28 to TRBJ1-2, with D perhaps matching TRBD1 (5 bases). V was clipped by 5 bases and J by 8 bases, with 9 bases between them. Germline V gives CDR1 MDHEN, CDR2 SYDVKM. The CDR3 totals 11 residues. The CDR3 protein is CASSGARGYTF. In DNA, the CDR3 is TGTGCCAGCAGTGGGGCACGGGGCTACACCTTC.

This rearrangement joins TRBV4-1 to TRBJ1-4; tentative D call: TRBD1 (5 bases). This CDR3 spans 17 amino acids. V was trimmed by 0 bases and J by 7 bases, leaving 18 bases between them. Germline V gene lookup returns CDR1 MGHRA and CDR2 YSYEKL. The CDR3 coding sequence is TGCGCCAGCAGCCAAGAAGGAAGGTCACGGGGGGGTGAAAAACTGTTTTTT. It encodes CASSQEGRSRGGEKLFF.

This CDR3 is CASSSGRGRETQYF. CDR3 bases: TGTGCCAGCAGCAGCGGAAGGGGGCGGGAGACCCAGTACTTC. The chain is built from TRBV21-1 and TRBJ2-5; the table's D call, TRBD1, has no DNA check behind it. TRBV21-1 is marked as a pseudogene. CDR3 length: 14 residues.

The V gene is TRBV6-6, the J gene TRBJ1-5; D is perhaps TRBD1 (5 bases). Trimming cost V 9 bases and J 5 bases, with 17 bases left between them. Germline lookup yields CDR1 MNHNY and CDR2 SVGAGI (reference sequence). The CDR3 runs 14 residues. CDR3 nucleotides: TGTGCCAGTACCCCGACAGTACTTCATCAGCCCCAGCATTTT. Its protein product is CASTPTVLHQPQHF.

The gene calls are TRBV10-3 and TRBJ2-1, with a weak D call TRBD1 (5 bases). The germline gives CDR1 ENHRY, CDR2 SYGVKD. Trimming removed 0 bases from V and 12 bases from J, with 9 bases in between. The length of the CDR3 is 12 residues. CDR3 residues: CAISESQVWQFF. The CDR3 nucleotides read TGTGCCATCAGTGAGTCACAGGTGTGGCAGTTCTTC.

Only a few counts were recorded for this clone. The chain employs TRBV11-2 and TRBJ2-3; 12 nucleotides match TRBD1. V lost 6 bases to trimming and J lost 1 base; unmatched junction nucleotides: 14. Germline lookup yields CDR1 SGHAT and CDR2 FQNNGV. The CDR3 is 19 amino acids. CDR3 residues: CASRTGTGGPILRTDTQYF. DNA for the CDR3: TGTGCCAGCAGGACCGGGACAGGGGGCCCTATACTCCGCACAGATACGCAGTATTTT.

V is TRBV19 and J is TRBJ1-5; 7 bases line up with TRBD1. Germline V lookup: CDR1 LNHDA, CDR2 SQIVND (reference sequence). This CDR3 comprises 17 residues. V was clipped by 7 bases and J by 6 bases; unmatched bases: 18. Here the CDR3 DNA reads TGTGCCAGTACTCCATCCTTGAGACAGGGTTCATTTCAGCCCCAGCATTTT. Amino acid sequence: CASTPSLRQGSFQPQHF.

The rearrangement links TRBV12-5 to TRBJ2-7; a weak D match, TRBD1 (6 bases). This CDR3 has 14 amino acids. Trimming took off 5 bases at V and 6 bases at J, with 17 bases between the two ends. Germline values: CDR1 LGHNT, CDR2 FRNRAP. The CDR3, as DNA: TGTGCTAGTGGTCTATGCCGGGACATTTGCGAGCAGTACTTC. Protein product: CASGLCRDICEQYF.

The count of this clone is one. As DNA, the CDR3 is TGTGCCAGCGGAGGGCCATACTCTGGACAGGGGAGCTACGAGCAGTACTTC. Protein product: CASGGPYSGQGSYEQYF. This rearrangement joins TRBV13 to TRBJ2-7; the match to TRBD1 covers 9 bases. Germline assignment: CDR1 PRHDT and CDR2 FYEKMQ (reference sequence). The CDR3 sequence is 17 residues long. Trimming removed 8 bases from V and 3 bases from J; junction bases left unmatched: 17.

This clone appeared once. The chain joins TRBV11-3 to TRBJ2-2; D may be TRBD1 (5 bases). V lost 2 bases and J lost 4, with 8 bases in between. There are 14 residues in the CDR3. Germline V gene data show CDR1 as SGHNT and CDR2 as YENEEA. CDR3 region: CASSLQGITGELFF. CDR3 in DNA: TGTGCCAGCAGCTTACAGGGAATCACCGGGGAGCTGTTTTTT.

This clone was picked up one time. The gene calls are TRBV7-8 and TRBJ2-5; D gene ambiguous. This CDR3 spans 11 amino acids. The V gene lost 3 bases and the J gene lost 5 bases, with 4 bases spanning the gap. CDR1 is SGHVS, CDR2 FQNEAQ, per germline. The CDR3 sequence: CASSFSETQYF. CDR3 DNA sequence: TGTGCCAGCAGCTTTTCGGAGACCCAGTACTTC.

The chain uses TRBV5-6 and TRBJ1-5; D uncertain. Germline V gene sequence: CDR1 SGHDT, CDR2 YYEEEE. This CDR3 region has 13 residues. Trimming shortened V by 0 bases and J by 11 bases, and 12 bases separated the two germline ends. CDR3 DNA: TGTGCCAGCAGCTTGGGGTCCCTAACAGCCCAGCATTTT. Its translation: CASSLGSLTAQHF.

This rearrangement joins TRBV10-1 to TRBJ2-7; D is possibly TRBD1 (5 bases). The CDR3 is made up of 14 amino acids. V lost 1 base and J lost 6, with 13 bases in between. Germline V gene data show CDR1 as WNHNN and CDR2 as SYGVQD (reference sequence). The CDR3, as DNA: TGCGCCAGCAGTGAGTACCTCAGGGTGGGCGAGCAGTACTTC. Its translation: CASSEYLRVGEQYF.

This chain uses TRBV25-1 with TRBJ1-1; maybe TRBD1 (5 bases). Per germline, CDR1 MGHDK and CDR2 SYGVNS. This CDR3 has 14 residues. Trimming removed 0 bases at V and 5 bases at J, with 10 bases between. The CDR3 region is CASSEYIGGTEAFF. Written as DNA, the CDR3 is TGTGCCAGCAGTGAATATATCGGGGGTACTGAAGCTTTCTTT.

The gene calls are TRBV6-1 and TRBJ2-7; D possibly corresponds to TRBD1 (6 bases). This CDR3 contains 12 residues. V was trimmed by 8 bases and J by 3 bases, leaving 11 bases between them. Germline V lookup: CDR1 MNHNS, CDR2 SASEGT. CDR3 protein: CASGPGDYEQYF. Here the CDR3 DNA reads TGTGCCAGCGGACCAGGGGACTACGAGCAGTACTTC.

This chain uses TRBV6-1 with TRBJ1-4, with D possibly matching TRBD1 (6 bases). The CDR3 is 15 residues long. Germline loops: CDR1 MNHNS, CDR2 SASEGT. V was clipped by 3 bases and J by 4 bases, with 12 bases between them. In nucleotides, the CDR3 is TGTGCCAGCAGTGAGCAACAGGGTCTTAATGAAAAACTGTTTTTT. It encodes CASSEQQGLNEKLFF.

The chain recombines TRBV29-1 with TRBJ2-7, with 8 bases lining up with TRBD2. The V segment lost 7 bases and the J segment 10 bases; nucleotides outside the gene matches: 12. From germline, CDR1 is SQVTM and CDR2 ANQGSEA. The CDR3 runs 12 residues. The CDR3, as DNA: TGCAGCGGACTCTATAGCGGGAAAGTCCAGTACTTC. It translates to CSGLYSGKVQYF.

The DNA of the CDR3 is TGCGCCAGCAGCCTGGGGACAGGGCACAGACTAGAGGGGTACACCGGGGAGCTGTTTTTT. It codes for CASSLGTGHRLEGYTGELFF. This chain uses TRBV5-1 with TRBJ2-2; TRBD1 agrees at 9 bases. CDR1 is SGHRS, CDR2 YFSETQ, per germline. This CDR3 contains 20 residues. After removal of 4 bases from V and 3 bases from J, the junction contained 19 bases not matched to a gene.

The chain combines TRBV29-1 with TRBJ2-5; maybe TRBD2 (5 bases). The CDR3 totals 12 residues. Per germline, CDR1 SQVTM and CDR2 ANQGSEA. V was pared by 1 base and J by 7 bases, with 10 bases between. Here the CDR3 reads CSVEGSSPTQYF. The CDR3 region has the DNA TGCAGCGTTGAAGGGTCTAGCCCGACCCAGTACTTC.

CDR3 sequence: CASSRPPTSGSYEQYF. The DNA of the CDR3 is TGTGCCAGCAGTCGACCCCCGACTAGCGGCTCCTACGAGCAGTACTTC. The chain carries TRBV28 and TRBJ2-7; 9 bases align to TRBD2. The CDR3 runs 16 residues. Germline trimming cut 5 bases from V and 0 bases from J; bases unmatched to any gene: 8. Germline CDR1 reads MDHEN; CDR2 reads SYDVKM.

The chain is built from TRBV7-3 and TRBJ2-1, with TRBD1 matching 10 bases. This CDR3 comprises 15 residues. Looked up from germline, CDR1 is SGHTA and CDR2 is FQGTGA. The V segment lost 4 bases and the J segment 9 bases; nucleotides outside the gene matches: 9. In nucleotides, the CDR3 is TGTGCCAGCAGCTCCGGGACAGGGGCAACGGGTGAGCAGTTCTTC. This gives the protein CASSSGTGATGEQFF.

This clone has only one observation. The chain uses TRBV5-1 and TRBJ1-1; a weak D match, TRBD1 (6 bases). The germline gives CDR1 SGHRS, CDR2 YFSETQ. This CDR3 is built from 16 residues. V was pared by 4 bases and J by 1 base, with 17 bases between. CDR3 residues: CASSRRADSPNTEAFF. The CDR3 nucleotides read TGCGCCAGCAGCCGAAGAGCGGACAGCCCGAACACTGAAGCTTTCTTT.

This chain links TRBV7-9 with TRBJ2-7, with D perhaps TRBD2 (6 bases). V gave up 4 bases and J gave up 4 bases, with 14 bases separating them. This CDR3 contains 14 residues. Germline V lookup: CDR1 SEHNR, CDR2 FQNEAQ (reference sequence). The CDR3: CASSYVRAGYEQYF. CDR3 DNA: TGTGCCAGCAGCTACGTGAGGGCGGGATACGAGCAGTACTTC. Together with reference TRBV7-9 and TRBJ2-7, the CDR3 gives the full variable domain: DTGVSQNPRHKITKRGQNVTFRCDPISEHNRLYWYRQTLGQGPEFLTYFQNEAQLEKSRLLSDRFSAERPKGSFSTLEIQRTEQGDSAMYLCASSYVRAGYEQYFGPGTRLTVT.

This clone was found once. The chain recombines TRBV27 with TRBJ2-7; perhaps TRBD2 as D (6 bases). Between the trimmed V and J ends, which lost 6 bases and 0 bases, there was a span of 9 bases. The CDR3 runs to 13 residues. Germline assignment: CDR1 MNHEY and CDR2 SMNVEV (reference sequence). The CDR3 nucleotides read TGTGCCAGCAGCCCGACTAGCTCCTACGAGCAGTACTTC. Protein: CASSPTSSYEQYF.

This clone showed up just once. This chain's CDR3 is CASSMDGGGNQPQHF. CDR3 sequence (DNA): TGTGCCAGTAGTATGGATGGAGGGGGCAATCAGCCCCAGCATTTT. The gene calls are TRBV19 and TRBJ1-5, with D tentatively TRBD1 (5 bases). From germline, CDR1 is LNHDA and CDR2 SQIVND (reference sequence). The CDR3 spans 15 residues. V was trimmed by 3 bases and J by 2 bases, leaving 11 bases between them.

The rearrangement links TRBV2 to TRBJ1-2; TRBD1 matches 7 bases. J gave up 4 bases and V 3 bases, and 2 bases lay outside the gene matches. Looked up from germline, CDR1 is SNHLY and CDR2 is FYNNEI. The CDR3 loop spans 13 amino acids. The CDR3 sequence: CASSDGTVYGYTF. In DNA, the CDR3 is TGTGCCAGCAGTGACGGGACAGTCTATGGCTACACCTTC.

In this sample, this clone turned up a few times. This sequence joins TRBV30 and TRBJ1-1, with D possibly matching TRBD1 (6 bases). Germline assignment: CDR1 GTSNPN and CDR2 SVGIG (reference sequence). Trimming shortened V by 3 bases and J by 4 bases, and 12 bases separated the two germline ends. The CDR3 spans 13 residues. CDR3 loop: CAWSYGGLTEAFF. Here the CDR3 DNA reads TGTGCCTGGAGCTATGGGGGCCTCACTGAAGCTTTCTTT.

The chain joins TRBV29-1 to TRBJ2-1; 7 positions match TRBD2. The CDR3 runs to 16 residues. J was trimmed by 9 bases and V by 3 bases; bases with no gene match: 17. Germline assignment: CDR1 SQVTM and CDR2 ANQGSEA. CDR3 sequence: CSVDPRREPSGSEQFF. Written as DNA, the CDR3 is TGCAGCGTTGACCCCAGGCGGGAGCCCTCAGGGAGTGAGCAGTTCTTC.